This T cell receptor (beta chain) is drawn from a study of T cell responses to AZD1222 COVID-19 vaccine. Method: immunoSEQ multiplex PCR; TCRdb's copy keeps in-frame clones and lacks some. Of approximately 73,000 clones detected, nearly 85% appear once; the ten largest clones hold approximately 2.8%. To note about this clone: The antigen remains unidentified.

Regarding the study as a whole: In all cases, repertoires were sampled only after the peak T cell response. Rises in breadth and depth of Spike-specific TCRs came after two AZD1222 doses. Only a handful of AZD1222 recipients, several in all, had baseline seropositivity.

The source is an adult in good health. Sequenced material: peripheral blood, taken on day 0 of AZD1222 vaccination.

For the CDR3, the DNA is TGTGCCAGCAGAGCTACCGGGGCGCTTAATGAAAAACTGTTTTTT. Its translation: CASRATGALNEKLFF. V gene TRBV2 combines with J gene TRBJ1-4; the D gene is possibly TRBD1 (5 bases). Trimming left V 6 bases short and J 4 bases short, with 15 bases between. Germline V gene data show CDR1 as SNHLY and CDR2 as FYNNEI. This CDR3 comprises 15 residues. The full variable domain, its missing parts supplied by reference TRBV2 and TRBJ1-4, is EPEVTQTPSHQVTQMGQEVILRCVPISNHLYFYWYRQILGQKVEFLVSFYNNEISEKSEIFDDQFSVERPDGSNFTLKIRSTKLEDSAMYFCASRATGALNEKLFFGSGTQLSVL.